The 7 T cell receptor beta chains below all came from one sample that was sequenced in a study of Graves' ophthalmopathy and Graves' hyperthyroidism. Amplifying from RNA transcripts, the study obtained TCR beta CDR3 regions. The authors performed first-round RT-PCR with HTBI primers and then a second-round multiplex PCR. TCRdb fed the multiplex PCR reads into MiXCR, producing one record per CDR3 protein. The sample yields about 400,000 distinct CDR3 sequences, about 18% seen once. Sequenced input: peripheral blood. These receptors were collected from a woman between 18 and 30 years old with Graves' ophthalmopathy.

This clonotype was seen at least ten times. The chain combines TRBV6-5 with TRBJ1-5; 9 nucleotides agree with TRBD1. The junction had 10 bases not matched to a gene; V was cut back by 6 bases and J by 7 bases. Germline values: CDR1 MNHEY, CDR2 SVGAGI. The CDR3 is 15 residues long. This CDR3 reads CASRSLGQGNQPQHF. The DNA of the CDR3 is TGTGCCAGCAGATCTTTGGGACAGGGAAACCAGCCCCAGCATTTT.

This clonotype was seen at least ten times. The chain is built from TRBV7-2 and TRBJ2-7; D is undetermined. The CDR3 consists of 14 residues. Germline CDR1 and CDR2: SGHTA and FQGNSA. V lost 7 bases, J lost 6 bases, and 19 bases lay in between. The CDR3 sequence is CASKPPDPEREQYF. DNA for the CDR3: TGTGCCAGCAAACCCCCCGACCCTGAGCGCGAGCAGTACTTC. Supplemented by reference TRBV7-2 and TRBJ2-7, the full variable domain reads GAGVSQSPSNKVTEKGKDVELRCDPISGHTALYWYRQSLGQGLEFLIYFQGNSAPDKSGLPSDRFSAERTGGSVSTLTIQRTQQEDSAVYLCASKPPDPEREQYFGPGTRLTVT.

There are many counts of this clonotype. This rearrangement joins TRBV11-2 to TRBJ2-2, with 8 positions matching TRBD2. This CDR3 comprises 16 residues. J was trimmed by 4 bases and V by 2 bases; bases with no gene match: 6. Germline CDR1 SGHAT, CDR2 FQNNGV. The chain's CDR3 is CASSLRAGELTGELFF. As DNA, the CDR3 is TGTGCCAGCAGCTTAAGAGCGGGGGAGCTCACCGGGGAGCTGTTTTTT.

This clonotype came up many times. V usage is TRBV11-2 and J usage is TRBJ2-7; 7 bases fit TRBD2. Germline CDR1 and CDR2: SGHAT and FQNNGV. V dropped 6 bases and J dropped 0; count of bases not matched to a gene: 14. The CDR3 loop spans 17 amino acids. CDR3 region: CASSLLGGGRSSYEQYF. DNA for the CDR3: TGTGCCAGCAGTCTCCTTGGGGGGGGAAGGAGCTCCTACGAGCAGTACTTC.

This clonotype was recorded at least ten times. J is TRBJ1-5 and V is TRBV6-5, with D possibly matching TRBD1 (5 bases). V lost 7 bases and J lost 3, with 13 bases in between. The CDR3 covers 14 residues. Looked up from germline, CDR1 is MNHEY and CDR2 is SVGAGI. CDR3 coding DNA: TGTGCCAGCATGGGGGGAGGCGACAATCAGCCCCAGCATTTT. Translated, it gives CASMGGGDNQPQHF.

This sequence joins TRBV7-2 and TRBJ2-7; D is perhaps TRBD1 or TRBD2 (6 bases each). Trimming took 1 base from V and 0 from J, leaving 10 bases between them. Germline CDR1 is SGHTA and CDR2 is FQGNSA. The CDR3 covers 15 residues. CDR3 loop: CASSLVGGFSYEQYF. CDR3 nucleotide sequence: TGTGCCAGCAGCTTAGTGGGGGGCTTCTCCTACGAGCAGTACTTC. Full variable domain (rest looked up from reference TRBV7-2 and TRBJ2-7): GAGVSQSPSNKVTEKGKDVELRCDPISGHTALYWYRQSLGQGLEFLIYFQGNSAPDKSGLPSDRFSAERTGGSVSTLTIQRTQQEDSAVYLCASSLVGGFSYEQYFGPGTRLTVT.

There are many counts of this clonotype. This chain joins TRBV11-1 and TRBJ1-3; TRBD1 is a possible D gene (5 bases). Per germline, CDR1 SGHAT and CDR2 FQDESV (reference sequence). Trimming removed 5 bases from V and 1 base from J, with 15 bases in between. This CDR3 comprises 16 residues. DNA of the CDR3: TGTGCCAGCAGCGCCTGGGACCGACATTCTGGAAACACCATATATTTT. This codes for CASSAWDRHSGNTIYF.